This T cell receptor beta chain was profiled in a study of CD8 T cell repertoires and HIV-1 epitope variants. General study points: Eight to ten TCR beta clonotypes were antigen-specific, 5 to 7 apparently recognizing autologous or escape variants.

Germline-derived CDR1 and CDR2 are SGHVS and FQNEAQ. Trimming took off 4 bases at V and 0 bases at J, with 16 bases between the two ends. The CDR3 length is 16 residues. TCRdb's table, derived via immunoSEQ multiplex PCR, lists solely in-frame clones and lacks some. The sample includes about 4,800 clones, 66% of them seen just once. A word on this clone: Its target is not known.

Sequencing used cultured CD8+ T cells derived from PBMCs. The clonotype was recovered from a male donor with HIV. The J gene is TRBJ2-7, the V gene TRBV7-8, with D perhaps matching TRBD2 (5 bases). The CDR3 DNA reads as TGTGCCAGCAGCTCCCCTTGGGAGCGGAACTCCTACGAGCAGTACTTC. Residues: CASSSPWERNSYEQYF.